The source of this TCR beta chain is a study of T-cell reconstitution after alpha-beta-depleted transplantation in children. Points from the study as a whole: The study reportedly traced alpha-beta T cells about two months after transplant to several hundred expanded graft clones. Elevated TCRbeta diversity at day 60 was traced, in some patients, to surviving recipient T cells and thymic progenitors. Hyperexpanded clones declined; after one year, newly produced T cells mostly supplied diversity.

CDR1 is SGHVS and CDR2 is FQNEAQ in the germline V gene. The CDR3 sequence is 15 residues long. V was clipped by 2 bases and J by 2 bases, with 10 bases between them. This clonotype has a handful of counts. Its antigen remains unidentified. Unique molecular identifiers were used in preparing the TCRbeta library. MiXCR, applied by TCRdb to the PCR reads, yields one record per CDR3 protein. The table lists roughly 50,000 distinct CDR3 sequences, 44% of them singletons. V gene TRBV7-8 combines with J gene TRBJ1-5, with D maybe TRBD1 (5 bases). The sequencing used PBMCs, mostly from graft donor cells, collected 360 days after TCRalphabeta/CD19-depleted stem cell transplant. This receptor was obtained from a male patient between 5 and 17 years old who had a stem cell transplant for acute lymphoblastic leukemia, so the T cells may come from the graft donor. CDR3 DNA sequence: TGTGCCAGCAGCTTAAGGGACGGCGGCAATCAGCCCCAGCATTTT. This translates into CASSLRDGGNQPQHF. Together with reference TRBV7-8 and TRBJ1-5, the CDR3 gives the full variable domain: GAGVSQSPRYKVAKRGQDVALRCDPISGHVSLFWYQQALGQGPEFLTYFQNEAQLDKSGLPSDRFFAERPEGSVSTLKIQRTQQEDSAVYLCASSLRDGGNQPQHFGDGTRLSIL.